The sequence of this T cell receptor beta chain was determined in a study of blood T cell repertoires in COVID-19. Study in general: The United States, Italy and Spain supplied acute and convalescent COVID-19 samples.

Germline CDR1 is MGHRA and CDR2 is YSYEKL. V lost 1 base and J lost 5, with 14 bases in between. This CDR3 comprises 16 residues. TCRdb's table, derived via immunoSEQ multiplex PCR, lists solely in-frame clones and lacks some. The table has about 66,000 clones, 89% seen once; the top ten hold roughly 1.4%. The chain has TRBV4-1 and TRBJ1-4; the D gene is possibly TRBD1 (6 bases). The specimen sequenced was peripheral blood. The TCR originated in a man in his fifties or sixties with acute or convalescent COVID-19. The CDR3 DNA follows: TGCGCCAGCAGCCAAGTATTACAGGGTCAGAATGAAAAACTGTTTTTT. Its protein product is CASSQVLQGQNEKLFF.